This TCR beta chain was captured in a study of blood T cells in healthy people across ages. Note on this clonotype: Its specificity is not known.

A J-beta primer mix and a sample-barcoded 5' primer were used in a second PCR of roughly 6 to 11 cycles. TCRdb analysed the 5' RACE reads with MiXCR anew, one entry per CDR3 protein. The repertoire holds hundreds of thousands of distinct CDR3 sequences, around 43% seen once, with about 32% in the top ten. General study results and limits: Higher naive T cell percentage went strongly together with higher TCR beta diversity.

The germline gives CDR1 SGHTA, CDR2 FQGNSA. This CDR3 has 14 residues. The V gene lost 0 bases and the J gene lost 3 bases, with 8 bases spanning the gap. This receptor was obtained from an older man in good health. Material: blood. The chain is built from TRBV7-2 and TRBJ1-1; D remains unclear. CDR3 sequence reads: CASSLAGRDTEAFF. Here the CDR3 DNA reads TGTGCCAGCAGCTTAGCGGGGAGAGACACTGAAGCTTTCTTT.